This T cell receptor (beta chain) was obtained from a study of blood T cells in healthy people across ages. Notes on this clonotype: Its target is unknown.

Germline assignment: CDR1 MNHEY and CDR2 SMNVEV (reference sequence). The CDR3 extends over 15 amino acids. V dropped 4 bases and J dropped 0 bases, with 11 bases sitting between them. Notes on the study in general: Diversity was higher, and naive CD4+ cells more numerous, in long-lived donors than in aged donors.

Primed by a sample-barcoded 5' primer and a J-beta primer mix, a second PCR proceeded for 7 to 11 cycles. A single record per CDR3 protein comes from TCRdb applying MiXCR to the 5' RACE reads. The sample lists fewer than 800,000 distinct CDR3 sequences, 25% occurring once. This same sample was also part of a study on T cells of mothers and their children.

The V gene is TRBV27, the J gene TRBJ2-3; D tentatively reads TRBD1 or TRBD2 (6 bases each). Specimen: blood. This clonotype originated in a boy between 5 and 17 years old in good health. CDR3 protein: CASSYWGASTDTQYF. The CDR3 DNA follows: TGTGCCAGCAGTTATTGGGGGGCTAGCACAGATACGCAGTATTTT.